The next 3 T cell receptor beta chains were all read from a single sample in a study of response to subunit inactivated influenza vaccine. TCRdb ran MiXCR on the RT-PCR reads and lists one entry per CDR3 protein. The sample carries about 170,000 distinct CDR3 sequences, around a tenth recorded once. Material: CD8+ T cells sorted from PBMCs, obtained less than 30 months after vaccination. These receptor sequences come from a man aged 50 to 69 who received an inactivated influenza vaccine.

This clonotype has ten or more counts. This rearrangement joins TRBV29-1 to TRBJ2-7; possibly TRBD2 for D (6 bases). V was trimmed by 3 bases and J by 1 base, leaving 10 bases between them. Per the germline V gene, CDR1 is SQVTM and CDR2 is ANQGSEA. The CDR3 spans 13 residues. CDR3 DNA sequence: TGCAGCGTTGAGACTAGTGGGTCCTACGAGCAGTACTTC. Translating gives CSVETSGSYEQYF.

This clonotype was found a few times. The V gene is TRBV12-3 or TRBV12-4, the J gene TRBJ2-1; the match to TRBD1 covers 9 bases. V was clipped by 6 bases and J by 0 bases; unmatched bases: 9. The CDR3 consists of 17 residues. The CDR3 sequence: CASRGQGEASSYNEQFF. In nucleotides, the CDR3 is TGTGCCAGCAGGGGACAGGGAGAAGCTAGCTCCTACAATGAGCAGTTCTTC.

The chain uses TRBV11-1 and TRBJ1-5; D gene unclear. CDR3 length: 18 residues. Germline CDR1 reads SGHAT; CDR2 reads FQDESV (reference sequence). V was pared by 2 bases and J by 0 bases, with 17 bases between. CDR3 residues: CASSLIGEDGYSNQPQHF. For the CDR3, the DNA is TGTGCCAGCAGCTTAATCGGCGAAGACGGGTATAGCAATCAGCCCCAGCATTTT.